This TCR beta chain was identified in a study of blood T cell repertoires in COVID-19. Study summary: The United States, Italy and Spain supplied acute and convalescent COVID-19 samples. T cells, B-cell-depleted T cells, or PBMCs provided the cDNA or gDNA that served as material.

The germline V gene encodes CDR1 KGHSH and CDR2 LQKENI. Losses at the gene ends were 3 bases for V and 1 base for J; bases not matched to a gene: 5. The CDR3 runs to 17 residues. Original processing methods: Scientists estimated how many nucleated cells there were by amplifying reference gene primers. Profiling relied on immunoSEQ multiplex PCR, and the TCRdb table lists in-frame clones only, not all of them. The DNA was the basis for D and trimming; V, J and clone size are from that table. The sample has about 220,000 clones, about 80% seen once. The sample consisted of peripheral blood. The sequence was obtained from a young woman who had recovered from COVID-19. The chain carries TRBV18 and TRBJ1-3, with 11 bases matching TRBD1. This CDR3 reads CASSPRTGGESGNTIYF. The CDR3 DNA reads TGTGCCAGCTCACCCAGGACAGGGGGCGAGTCTGGAAACACCATATATTTT.